This T cell receptor (beta chain) was obtained from a study of tumor-infiltrating lymphocytes in primary liver carcinoma. This clonotype was seen at least ten times. The researchers obtained blood RNA from unsorted whole blood and also extracted germline DNA. Using a constant-region primer together with ProtoScript II reverse transcriptase, TCR beta cDNA was made from about 490 ng of total RNA. ARM-PCR was slightly modified, and three nested multiplex PCR rounds with it gave rise to the TCR beta libraries. TRBV1-TRBV30 forward and Cbeta reverse primers drove the first two roughly 10-cycle rounds. MiXCR was run by TCRdb on the multiplex PCR reads, yielding one entry per CDR3 protein. The sample carries about 310,000 distinct CDR3 sequences, about 50% recorded once. Trimming cost V 5 bases and J 6 bases; bases outside gene matches: 8. This CDR3 comprises 15 residues. Germline V gene sequence: CDR1 SGHAT, CDR2 FQNNGV.

This chain joins TRBV11-2 and TRBJ1-4; TRBD1 agrees at 8 bases. The sequenced sample consisted of peripheral blood. The receptor was isolated from a woman in her thirties with primary liver carcinoma and hepatitis B virus infection. The CDR3 DNA reads as TGTGCCAGCAGCCTAGGGGGGACAGGATATGAAAAACTGTTTTTT. It encodes CASSLGGTGYEKLFF.